Sequencing of this T cell receptor (beta chain) was carried out in a study of cytomegalovirus exposure and HLA in healthy donors. The study's findings and limits: Cytomegalovirus status was reportedly diagnosed by the classifier with high sensitivity and specificity. A previous analysis found most TCR beta V segments productive roughly 90% or roughly 30% of the time.

Germline CDR1 is PRHDT and CDR2 is FYEKMQ (reference sequence). V lost 2 bases to trimming and J lost 8 bases, with 7 bases between them. The CDR3 is made up of 12 amino acids. Though nominally healthy at sampling, donors likely had unrecorded immune exposures. PCR was performed using 60 Vbeta and 13 Jbeta primers. Assay: immunoSEQ multiplex PCR; the TCRdb copy retains only in-frame clones and omits some. The table records 95,000 to 150,000 clones, approximately 80% of them present only once. Notes on this clone: Its specificity is not known.

The receptor was derived from a man aged 50 to 60 in good health and CMV-seronegative. Sequencing was performed on PBMCs. The V and J genes are TRBV13 and TRBJ2-1; D is unclear. In nucleotides, the CDR3 is TGTGCCAGCAGCTTAAAACTGTATGAGCAGTTCTTC. This encodes CASSLKLYEQFF.